This passage covers 15 T cell receptor beta chains from one sample sequenced in a study of cytomegalovirus exposure and HLA in healthy donors. The PCR contained 60 Vbeta and 13 Jbeta primers. Sequenced by immunoSEQ multiplex PCR; TCRdb stores in-frame clones only, minus some. The repertoire holds about 160,000 clones, with over 70% as singletons. Sequenced sample: PBMCs. These receptors were obtained from a man in his forties or fifties in good health and CMV-seropositive.

The chain is built from TRBV7-3 and TRBJ2-3; 9 nucleotides line up with TRBD2. This CDR3 is built from 18 residues. Germline V gene sequence: CDR1 SGHTA, CDR2 FQGTGA. V lost 2 bases and J lost 0; bases outside the gene matches: 9. CDR3 sequence reads: CASSLGILAGSSTDTQYF. The CDR3 DNA reads TGTGCCAGCAGCTTAGGGATCCTAGCGGGGTCTAGCACAGATACGCAGTATTTT.

J is TRBJ2-2 and V is TRBV5-1, with 8 nucleotides matching TRBD1. The V gene's germline CDR1 is SGHRS and CDR2 YFSETQ. The CDR3 covers 14 residues. V was pared by 4 bases and J by 5 bases, with 4 bases of the junction left unmatched. The CDR3: CASSRDRQTGELFF. CDR3 in DNA: TGCGCCAGCAGCCGGGACAGGCAGACCGGGGAGCTGTTTTTT. Full variable domain (missing parts from reference TRBV5-1 and TRBJ2-2): KAGVTQTPRYLIKTRGQQVTLSCSPISGHRSVSWYQQTPGQGLQFLFEYFSETQRNKGNFPGRFSGRQFSNSRSEMNVSTLELGDSALYLCASSRDRQTGELFFGEGSRLTVL.

The chain uses TRBV28 and TRBJ1-4; a possible D gene is TRBD1 (6 bases). Germline CDR1 is MDHEN and CDR2 is SYDVKM. Trimming pared 3 bases from V and 8 bases from J, leaving 13 bases between. This CDR3 contains 14 residues. CDR3 region: CASSFRAGEEKLFF. In DNA form, the CDR3 reads TGTGCCAGCAGTTTTCGGGCAGGGGAAGAAAAACTGTTTTTT.

V is TRBV28 and J is TRBJ2-7; 8 bases match TRBD1. The CDR3 contains 14 residues. The V gene end was trimmed by 4 bases and the J gene end by 1 base; junction bases not matched to a gene: 3. Germline V CDR1 and CDR2: MDHEN, SYDVKM. CDR3 coding DNA: TGTGCCAGCAGTTGGACAGGGTCTTCCTACGAGCAGTACTTC. Protein sequence: CASSWTGSSYEQYF.

This chain connects TRBV2 to TRBJ1-5; possible D gene TRBD1, 6 bases. The germline V and J ends were trimmed by 6 bases and 5 bases, with 20 bases remaining between them. Germline-derived CDR1 and CDR2 are SNHLY and FYNNEI. This CDR3 is 16 amino acids long. The CDR3 coding sequence is TGTGCCAGCAGCACAGCGGACAGCCGCCGAGATCAGCCCCAGCATTTT. It yields the protein CASSTADSRRDQPQHF. Full variable domain (remainder filled in from reference TRBV2 and TRBJ1-5): EPEVTQTPSHQVTQMGQEVILRCVPISNHLYFYWYRQILGQKVEFLVSFYNNEISEKSEIFDDQFSVERPDGSNFTLKIRSTKLEDSAMYFCASSTADSRRDQPQHFGDGTRLSIL.

The V and J genes are TRBV2 and TRBJ2-5, with a possible D match to TRBD1 (5 bases). The length of the CDR3 is 13 residues. Germline V gives CDR1 SNHLY, CDR2 FYNNEI. The ends were cut back, 4 bases at V and 1 base at J, with 7 bases in the middle. The CDR3 DNA is TGTGCCAGCAGTGGACAGACCCAAGAGACCCAGTACTTC. Its protein product is CASSGQTQETQYF.

This clone was recorded a few times. This chain uses TRBV25-1 with TRBJ2-3; 9 bases line up with TRBD1. The germline V gene encodes CDR1 MGHDK and CDR2 SYGVNS. With V trimmed by 6 bases and J by 2 bases, 3 bases remained unmatched. The CDR3 has 14 amino acids. CDR3 nucleotides: TGTGCCAGCAGGAGGACAGGGGCCACAGATACGCAGTATTTT. This sequence encodes CASRRTGATDTQYF.

CDR3 in amino acids: CASSYSYSGNTIYF. The CDR3 DNA reads TGTGCCAGCAGTTACTCCTACTCTGGAAACACCATATATTTT. The chain carries TRBV6-6 and TRBJ1-3; the D is unclear. Trimming stripped 0 bases from V and 0 bases from J, with 3 bases between. This CDR3 comprises 14 residues. Germline CDR1 and CDR2: MNHNY and SVGAGI (reference sequence).

The gene calls are TRBV14 and TRBJ2-7; TRBD2 aligns across 9 bases. The CDR3 length is 16 residues. J was trimmed by 2 bases and V by 4 bases; bases with no gene match: 9. Germline CDR1 SGHDN, CDR2 FVKESK. This CDR3 is CASSRGASGDTYEQYF. For the CDR3, the DNA is TGTGCCAGCAGCCGGGGGGCTAGCGGGGACACCTACGAGCAGTACTTC.

The chain links TRBV30 to TRBJ1-2, with TRBD1 as a possible D gene (5 bases). V shed 3 bases and J shed 4 bases, with 24 bases lying between them. CDR3 size: 17 residues. CDR1 GTSNPN and CDR2 SVGIG come from the germline V gene (reference sequence). DNA of the CDR3: TGTGCCTGGAGCCGATGGTCTGTCAGGGAATCGATCTATGGCTACACCTTC. Its translation: CAWSRWSVRESIYGYTF.

The chain carries TRBV5-1 and TRBJ1-3; 7 nucleotides line up with TRBD1. This CDR3 region has 14 residues. V shed 4 bases, J shed 8 bases, and the junction held 9 bases outside the gene matches. Germline-derived CDR1 and CDR2 are SGHRS and YFSETQ. CDR3 nucleotide sequence: TGCGCCAGCAGCCCACGACAGGGTTCGGACACCATATATTTT. It is translated as CASSPRQGSDTIYF.

V and J are TRBV4-3 and TRBJ2-7; D might be TRBD2 (6 bases). Per the germline V gene, CDR1 is LGHNA and CDR2 is YSLEER. The CDR3 totals 14 residues. Trimming took 2 bases from V and 8 from J, leaving 16 bases between them. Written as DNA, the CDR3 is TGCGCCAGCAGCCAAAGCCGCGGGGTCAAGCAGCAGTACTTC. Its translation is CASSQSRGVKQQYF.

Only a few counts were recorded for this clone. The chain is built from TRBV30 and TRBJ1-2; D unresolved. Germline assignment: CDR1 GTSNPN and CDR2 SVGIG (reference sequence). Trimming shortened V by 2 bases and J by 5 bases, and 9 bases separated the two germline ends. This CDR3 is 12 amino acids long. In DNA, the CDR3 is TGTGCCTGGAGTCTTACAGTGTATGGCTACACCTTC. It encodes CAWSLTVYGYTF.

The rearrangement uses TRBV2 and TRBJ2-1; perhaps TRBD2 as D (6 bases). In germline, CDR1 is SNHLY, CDR2 FYNNEI. Trimming took 4 bases from V and 8 from J, leaving 12 bases between them. The CDR3 covers 13 residues. The CDR3 nucleotides read TGTGCCAGCAGTGGGGACTTAGCGGATGAGCAGTTCTTC. This gives the protein CASSGDLADEQFF. Complete variable domain (other parts from reference TRBV2 and TRBJ2-1): EPEVTQTPSHQVTQMGQEVILRCVPISNHLYFYWYRQILGQKVEFLVSFYNNEISEKSEIFDDQFSVERPDGSNFTLKIRSTKLEDSAMYFCASSGDLADEQFFGPGTRLTVL.

This chain joins TRBV2 and TRBJ1-4, with 7 positions matching TRBD1. The CDR3 runs 16 residues. J lost 2 bases, V lost 5 bases, and 8 bases had no gene match. CDR1 and CDR2 (germline): SNHLY, FYNNEI. The CDR3 DNA follows: TGTGCCAGCAGTTACAGGGTAGGGGGCACTAATGAAAAACTGTTTTTT. Protein: CASSYRVGGTNEKLFF.